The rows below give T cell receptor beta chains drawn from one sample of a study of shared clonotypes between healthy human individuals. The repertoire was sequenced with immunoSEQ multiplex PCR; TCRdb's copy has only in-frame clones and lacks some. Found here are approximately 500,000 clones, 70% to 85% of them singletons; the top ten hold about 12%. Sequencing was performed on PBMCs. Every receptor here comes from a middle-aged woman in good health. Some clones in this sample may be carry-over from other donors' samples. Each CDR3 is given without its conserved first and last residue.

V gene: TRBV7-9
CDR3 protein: ASSLTDTNYGYT

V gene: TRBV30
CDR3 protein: AVRLMDEKLF

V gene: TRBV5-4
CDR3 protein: ASSPVEGYEQY

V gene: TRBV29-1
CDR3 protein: SVVYYEQY

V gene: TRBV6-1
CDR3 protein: ASSPTGSSEAF

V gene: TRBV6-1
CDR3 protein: ASSELRLGQPQH

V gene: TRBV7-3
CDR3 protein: ASSLSITDTQY

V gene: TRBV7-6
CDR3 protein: ASSQTHGYEQY

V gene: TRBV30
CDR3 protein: ALNGGAADTQY

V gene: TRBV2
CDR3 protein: ASSETGTGQY

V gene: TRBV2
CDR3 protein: ASSGEGEQF

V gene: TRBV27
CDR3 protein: ASSFIGNTEAF

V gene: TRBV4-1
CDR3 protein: ASSQDRLGADTQY

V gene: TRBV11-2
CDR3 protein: ASSPGTGSWTQY

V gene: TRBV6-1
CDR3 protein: ASSATSGTDTQY

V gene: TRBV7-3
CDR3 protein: ASSLEGNTIY

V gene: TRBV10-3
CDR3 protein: AISEGTGLEAF

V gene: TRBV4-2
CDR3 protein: ASSQAYTQETQY

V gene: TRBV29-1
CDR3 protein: SVRTGGNIQY

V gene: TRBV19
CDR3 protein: ASSPRGQGARETQY

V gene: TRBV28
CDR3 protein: ASSLWSSNNEQF

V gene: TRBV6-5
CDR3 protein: ASRRDPNTGELF

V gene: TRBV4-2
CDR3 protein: ASRMGGQGYNEQF

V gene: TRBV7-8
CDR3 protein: ASSLWTSGGPDTQY

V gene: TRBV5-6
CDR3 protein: ASSLDRGQSGRY

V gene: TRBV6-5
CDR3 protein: ASTATAGGLHIQY

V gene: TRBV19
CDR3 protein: ASSTPGVEAF

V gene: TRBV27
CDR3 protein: ASSSRENYGYT

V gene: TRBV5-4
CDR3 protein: ASSPMGGNTEAF

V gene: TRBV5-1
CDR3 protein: ASSPGLAGVNEQY

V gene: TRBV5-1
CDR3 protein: ASSSTSGSSGANVLT

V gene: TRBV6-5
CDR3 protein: ASRAGTSGAGELF

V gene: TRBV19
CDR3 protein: ASSRGGSNTGELF

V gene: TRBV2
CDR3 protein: ASSGPTGGRTEAF

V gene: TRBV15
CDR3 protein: ATSRGGGQNYEQY

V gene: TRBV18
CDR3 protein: ASSDLQGDIQY

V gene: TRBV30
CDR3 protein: AWSKGRISSYEQY

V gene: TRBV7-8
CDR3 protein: ASSFNYEQY

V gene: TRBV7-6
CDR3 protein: ASSPDPNYGYT

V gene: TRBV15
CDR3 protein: ATSRDPGPYEQY

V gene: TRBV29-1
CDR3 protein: SAAGLAKTYNEQF

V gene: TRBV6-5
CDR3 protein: ASRFDRGNTRRYT

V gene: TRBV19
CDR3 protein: ATAAGPRQPQH